This T cell receptor beta chain was sequenced during a study of radiation and T cells in renal cell carcinoma. Study background: Nephrectomy followed 15 Gy stereotactic body radiation by 4 weeks.

Here immunoSEQ multiplex PCR was the method, and the copy in TCRdb shows in-frame clones only, minus some. The sample lists approximately 100,000 clones, 65% to 90% occurring once. The CDR3 extends over 13 amino acids. V was trimmed by 1 base and J by 9 bases, leaving 13 bases between them. The germline gives CDR1 SGHAT, CDR2 FQNNGV. Comments on this clone: Its specificity is unknown.

Study-wide points: Top tumor clonotypes rose in blood 2 weeks post-radiation, then contracted.

Sample time point: baseline pretreatment blood. Treatment of the sample: 15 Gy SBRT to primary tumor, nephrectomy 4 weeks later. This renal cell carcinoma was of the clear cell type. The chain uses TRBV11-2 and TRBJ2-7, with D perhaps matching TRBD1 or TRBD2 (5 bases each). This material consisted of blood, taken from a patient whose treatment included radiotherapy and nephrectomy. This TCR was recovered from a man between 45 and 60 years old with renal cell carcinoma. The CDR3 nucleotides are TGTGCCAGCAGCTTAGTAGCCCGGGGCGGGCAGTACTTC. It translates to CASSLVARGGQYF.